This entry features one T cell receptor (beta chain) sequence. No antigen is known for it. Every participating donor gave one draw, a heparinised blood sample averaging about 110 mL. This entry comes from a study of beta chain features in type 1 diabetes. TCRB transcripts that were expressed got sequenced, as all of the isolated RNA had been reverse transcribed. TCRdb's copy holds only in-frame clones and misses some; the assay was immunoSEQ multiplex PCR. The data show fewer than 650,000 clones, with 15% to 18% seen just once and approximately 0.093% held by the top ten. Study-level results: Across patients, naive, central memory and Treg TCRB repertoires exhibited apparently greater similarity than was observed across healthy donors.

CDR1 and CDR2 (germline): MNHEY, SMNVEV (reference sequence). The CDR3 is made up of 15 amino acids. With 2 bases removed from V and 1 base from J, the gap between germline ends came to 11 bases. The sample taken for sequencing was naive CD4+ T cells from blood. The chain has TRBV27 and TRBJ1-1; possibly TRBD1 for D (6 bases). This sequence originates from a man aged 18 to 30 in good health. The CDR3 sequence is CASSLTLTGNTEAFF. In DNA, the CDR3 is TGTGCCAGCAGTTTAACTCTGACAGGGAACACTGAAGCTTTCTTT.